Shown below are 15 T cell receptor beta chains from a single sample sequenced in a study of human T cells and chemical hapten exposure. TCRdb processed the RACE reads anew with MiXCR; each CDR3 protein has one entry. Of 380,000 or so distinct CDR3 sequences listed, roughly 4.8% were seen once; the top ten hold approximately 2.1%. Time point denoted: patch test 1, 2 weeks after DPC sensitization. Documented treatment: therapeutic diphenylcyclopropenone sensitization with weekly scalp DPC. The specimen comprised whole blood, sampled in connection with sensitization to the hapten diphenylcyclopropenone (DPC). These receptors originate from a woman aged 50 to 60 with alopecia areata. Some clones in this sample may be carry-over from other donors' samples.

V and J are TRBV7-9 and TRBJ2-5, with 11 bases fitting TRBD2. Germline V gene lookup returns CDR1 SEHNR and CDR2 FQNEAQ (reference sequence). CDR3 length equals 14 residues. After removal of 7 bases from V and 5 bases from J, the junction contained 6 bases not matched to a gene. CDR3 residues: CASNPLAGGETQYF. DNA of the CDR3: TGTGCCAGCAACCCTTTAGCGGGAGGGGAGACCCAGTACTTC. Filled out from reference TRBV7-9 and TRBJ2-5, the complete variable domain reads DTGVSQNPRHKITKRGQNVTFRCDPISEHNRLYWYRQTLGQGPEFLTYFQNEAQLEKSRLLSDRFSAERPKGSFSTLEIQRTEQGDSAMYLCASNPLAGGETQYFGPGTRLLVL.

This clonotype appeared many times. The chain carries TRBV6-5 and TRBJ2-6; D remains ambiguous. The CDR3 contains 15 residues. The V end was cut by 0 bases, the J end by 2 bases, with 5 bases between. Germline values: CDR1 MNHEY, CDR2 SVGAGI. The CDR3 loop reads CASSYSTTGANVLTF. CDR3 DNA: TGTGCCAGCAGTTACTCGACGACTGGGGCCAACGTCCTGACTTTC.

The sample holds a few counts of this clonotype. The rearrangement links TRBV4-3 to TRBJ2-1; D unclear. V was trimmed by 4 bases and J by 0 bases, leaving 13 bases between them. CDR3 length: 16 residues. CDR1 and CDR2 (germline): LGHNA, YSLEER. This CDR3 reads CASSPGSAASYNEQFF. For the CDR3, the DNA is TGCGCCAGCAGCCCGGGCAGCGCCGCCTCCTACAATGAGCAGTTCTTC.

This clonotype was seen many times. The CDR3 loop is CASAGQGIYGYTF. The CDR3 nucleotides read TGTGCCAGCGCGGGACAGGGTATCTATGGCTACACCTTC. The chain has TRBV19 and TRBJ1-2; TRBD1 matches 9 bases. Germline V lookup: CDR1 LNHDA, CDR2 SQIVND (reference sequence). The CDR3 extends over 13 amino acids. The V segment lost 9 bases and the J segment 4 bases; nucleotides outside the gene matches: 6.

This clonotype was found a few times. The CDR3 nucleotides read TGCAGTGTAGGCGGGCTGACGGAAGATACGCAGTATTTT. This encodes CSVGGLTEDTQYF. The chain couples TRBV20-1 to TRBJ2-3, with a tentative D call TRBD2 (5 bases). CDR3 length equals 13 residues. V gave up 7 bases and J gave up 5 bases, with 16 bases separating them. The germline gives CDR1 DFQATT, CDR2 SNEGSKA (reference sequence).

This clonotype has a count of ten or more. The rearrangement joins TRBV20-1 to TRBJ2-3; 10 nucleotides agree with TRBD2. The CDR3 contains 16 residues. V lost 3 bases and J lost 4; bases outside the gene matches: 10. Germline values: CDR1 DFQATT, CDR2 SNEGSKA (reference sequence). Here the CDR3 reads CSASSLSGRIPDTQYF. The CDR3 DNA sequence: TGCAGTGCTAGTTCCCTTAGCGGGAGGATCCCAGATACGCAGTATTTT.

This rearrangement joins TRBV5-4 to TRBJ1-1, with 10 bases aligning to TRBD1. Trimming removed 4 bases from V and 0 bases from J; junction bases left unmatched: 9. CDR3 length: 17 residues. CDR1 SGHNT and CDR2 YYREEE come from the germline V gene (reference sequence). The CDR3 reads CASSGGQGIFMNTEAFF. The CDR3 DNA is TGTGCCAGCAGCGGGGGACAGGGGATCTTCATGAACACTGAAGCTTTCTTT.

In its sample, this clonotype was seen a few times. The rearrangement uses TRBV20-1 and TRBJ2-7; D unresolved. Germline values: CDR1 DFQATT, CDR2 SNEGSKA (reference sequence). CDR3 length: 14 amino acids. V dropped 1 base and J dropped 1 base, with 11 bases sitting between them. This CDR3 reads CSARGTEASYEQYF. The CDR3 coding sequence is TGCAGTGCTAGAGGTACGGAAGCGTCCTACGAGCAGTACTTC.

The chain recombines TRBV20-1 with TRBJ2-3; the match to TRBD2 covers 8 bases. V shed 1 base and J 1 base; nucleotides not matched to a gene: 7. CDR3 length: 16 residues. Germline CDR1 reads DFQATT; CDR2 reads SNEGSKA (reference sequence). CDR3 nucleotides: TGCAGTGCTAGAGCTATTAGCGGGGCTCGCACAGATACGCAGTATTTT. Protein: CSARAISGARTDTQYF.

There are a few counts of this clonotype. The CDR3 sequence is CASKRTAYEQYF. In nucleotides, the CDR3 is TGTGCCAGCAAAAGGACAGCCTACGAGCAGTACTTC. The chain uses TRBV12-3 or TRBV12-4 and TRBJ2-7, with a possible D match to TRBD1 (6 bases). V dropped 7 bases and J dropped 2 bases, with 9 bases sitting between them. The CDR3 is 12 amino acids.

Ten or more counts support this clonotype. The DNA for the CDR3 is TGTGCCAGCAGTTCGACAGGGGGAGTGACTGAAGCTTTCTTT. Its translation: CASSSTGGVTEAFF. The rearrangement links TRBV12-3 or TRBV12-4 to TRBJ1-1; TRBD1 matches at 9 bases. The CDR3 is 14 residues long. Trimming removed 4 bases from V and 5 bases from J; junction bases left unmatched: 5.

This chain connects TRBV3-1 to TRBJ1-1; D possibly corresponds to TRBD1 (6 bases). Trimming left V 3 bases short and J 5 bases short, with 16 bases between. From germline, CDR1 is LGHDT and CDR2 YNNKEL (reference sequence). The CDR3 loop spans 15 amino acids. Here the CDR3 reads CASSQARGAGTEAFF. CDR3 nucleotide sequence: TGTGCCAGCAGCCAGGCCAGGGGAGCCGGGACTGAAGCTTTCTTT. The full variable domain, its missing parts supplied by reference TRBV3-1 and TRBJ1-1, is DTAVSQTPKYLVTQMGNDKSIKCEQNLGHDTMYWYKQDSKKFLKIMFSYNNKELIINETVPNRFSPKSPDKAHLNLHINSLELGDSAVYFCASSQARGAGTEAFFGQGTRLTVV.

This clonotype has a count of ten or more. The J gene is TRBJ1-6, the V gene TRBV12-3 or TRBV12-4; 9 nucleotides line up with TRBD1. The J segment lost 7 bases and the V segment lost 2 bases, leaving 3 bases of the junction unmatched. This CDR3 region has 15 residues. The CDR3 bases are TGTGCCAGCAGTTTATGGGGACAGGGAAATTCACCCCTCCACTTT. Translating it yields CASSLWGQGNSPLHF.

The gene calls are TRBV27 and TRBJ2-2, with no clear D. The germline gives CDR1 MNHEY, CDR2 SMNVEV (reference sequence). V shed 4 bases and J shed 7 bases, with 7 bases lying between them. The CDR3 consists of 12 residues. CDR3 region: CASSWIGGELFF. CDR3 DNA sequence: TGTGCCAGCAGTTGGATCGGCGGGGAGCTGTTTTTT.

Only a few counts were recorded for this clonotype. The chain is built from TRBV27 and TRBJ1-4; 8 nucleotides agree with TRBD1. Germline CDR1 reads MNHEY; CDR2 reads SMNVEV (reference sequence). Trimming cost V 6 bases and J 3 bases; bases outside gene matches: 3. The CDR3 extends over 14 amino acids. The DNA for the CDR3 is TGTGCCAGCAGCGGGACAGGAGCTAATGAAAAACTGTTTTTT. It yields the protein CASSGTGANEKLFF.